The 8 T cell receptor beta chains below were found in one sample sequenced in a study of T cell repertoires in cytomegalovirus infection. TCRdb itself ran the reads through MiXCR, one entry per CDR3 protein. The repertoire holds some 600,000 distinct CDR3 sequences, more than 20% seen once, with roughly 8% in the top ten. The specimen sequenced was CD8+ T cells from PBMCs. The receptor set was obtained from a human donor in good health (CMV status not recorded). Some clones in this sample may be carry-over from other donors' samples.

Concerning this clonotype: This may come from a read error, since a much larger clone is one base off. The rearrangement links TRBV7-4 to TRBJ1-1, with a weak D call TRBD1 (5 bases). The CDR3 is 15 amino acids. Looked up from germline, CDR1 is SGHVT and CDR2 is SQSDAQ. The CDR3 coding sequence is TGTGCCAACAGCCCACTACTCGGTGGGGACGGTGAAGCTTTCTTT. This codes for CANSPLLGGDGEAFF.

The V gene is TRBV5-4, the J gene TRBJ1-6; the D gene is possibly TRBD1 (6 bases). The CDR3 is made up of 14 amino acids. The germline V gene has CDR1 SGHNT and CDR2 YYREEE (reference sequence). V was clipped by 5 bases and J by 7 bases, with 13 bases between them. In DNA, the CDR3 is TGTGCCAGCAGAGCCCAGGGGATAAATTCACCCCTCCACTTT. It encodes CASRAQGINSPLHF.

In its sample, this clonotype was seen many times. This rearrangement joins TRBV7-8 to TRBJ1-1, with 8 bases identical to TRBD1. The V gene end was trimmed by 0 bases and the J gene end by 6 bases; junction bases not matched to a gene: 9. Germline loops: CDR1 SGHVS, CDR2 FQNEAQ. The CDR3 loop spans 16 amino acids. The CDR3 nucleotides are TGTGCCAGCAGCTTAGCAAGACAGGGGATTTTACCTGAAGCTTTCTTT. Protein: CASSLARQGILPEAFF.

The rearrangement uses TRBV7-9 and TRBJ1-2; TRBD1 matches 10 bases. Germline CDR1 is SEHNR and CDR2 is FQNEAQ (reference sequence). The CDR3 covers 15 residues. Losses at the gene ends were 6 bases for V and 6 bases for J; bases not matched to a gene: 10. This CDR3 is CASSISYGQGDGYTF. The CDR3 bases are TGTGCCAGCAGTATCTCCTACGGACAGGGGGATGGCTACACCTTC.

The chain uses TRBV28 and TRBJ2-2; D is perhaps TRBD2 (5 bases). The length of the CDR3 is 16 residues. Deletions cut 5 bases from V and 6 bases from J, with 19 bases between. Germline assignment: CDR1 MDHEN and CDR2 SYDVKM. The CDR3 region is CASSHRARERAGELFF. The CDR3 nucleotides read TGTGCCAGCAGTCATAGGGCCCGAGAGAGGGCCGGGGAGCTGTTTTTT.

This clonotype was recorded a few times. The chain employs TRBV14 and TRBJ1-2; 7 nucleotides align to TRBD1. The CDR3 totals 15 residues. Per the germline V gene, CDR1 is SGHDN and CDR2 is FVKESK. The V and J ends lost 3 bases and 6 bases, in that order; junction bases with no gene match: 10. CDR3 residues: CASSHLGQGVNGYTF. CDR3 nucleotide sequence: TGTGCCAGCAGCCACCTAGGGCAGGGGGTTAATGGCTACACCTTC. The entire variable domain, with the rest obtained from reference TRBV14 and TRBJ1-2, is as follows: EAGVTQFPSHSVIEKGQTVTLRCDPISGHDNLYWYRRVMGKEIKFLLHFVKESKQDESGMPNNRFLAERTGGTYSTLKVQPAELEDSGVYFCASSHLGQGVNGYTFGSGTRLTVV.

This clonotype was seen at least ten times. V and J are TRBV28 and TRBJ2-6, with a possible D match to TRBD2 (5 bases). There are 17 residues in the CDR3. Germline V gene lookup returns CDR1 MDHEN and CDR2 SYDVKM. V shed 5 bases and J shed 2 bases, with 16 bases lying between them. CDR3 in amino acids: CASSLWTDLPGANVLTF. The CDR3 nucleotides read TGTGCCAGCAGTCTCTGGACTGATCTGCCTGGGGCCAACGTCCTGACTTTC. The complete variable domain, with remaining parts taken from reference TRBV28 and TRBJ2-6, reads DVKVTQSSRYLVKRTGEKVFLECVQDMDHENMFWYRQDPGLGLRLIYFSYDVKMKEKGDIPEGYSVSREKKERFSLILESASTNQTSMYLCASSLWTDLPGANVLTFGAGSRLTVL.

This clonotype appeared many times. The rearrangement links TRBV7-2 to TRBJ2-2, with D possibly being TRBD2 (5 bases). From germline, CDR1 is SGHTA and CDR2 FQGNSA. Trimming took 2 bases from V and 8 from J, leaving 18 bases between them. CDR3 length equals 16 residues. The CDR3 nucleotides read TGTGCCAGCAGCTTACTAGCAGAGGACCTCAGAGGGGAGCTGTTTTTT. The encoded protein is CASSLLAEDLRGELFF.